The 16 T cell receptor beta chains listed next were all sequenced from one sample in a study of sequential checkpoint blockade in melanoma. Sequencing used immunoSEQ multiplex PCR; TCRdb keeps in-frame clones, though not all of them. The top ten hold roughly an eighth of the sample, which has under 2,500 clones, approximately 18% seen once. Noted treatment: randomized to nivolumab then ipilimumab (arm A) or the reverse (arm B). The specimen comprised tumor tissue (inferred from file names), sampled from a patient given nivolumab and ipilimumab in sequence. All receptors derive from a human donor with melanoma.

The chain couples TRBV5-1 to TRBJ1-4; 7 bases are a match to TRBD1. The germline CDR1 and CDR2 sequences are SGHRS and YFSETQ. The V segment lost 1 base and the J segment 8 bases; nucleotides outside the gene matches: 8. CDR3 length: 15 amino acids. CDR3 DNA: TGCGCCAGCAGCTTGACCGGGACAGACCTCGAAAAACTGTTTTTT. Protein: CASSLTGTDLEKLFF.

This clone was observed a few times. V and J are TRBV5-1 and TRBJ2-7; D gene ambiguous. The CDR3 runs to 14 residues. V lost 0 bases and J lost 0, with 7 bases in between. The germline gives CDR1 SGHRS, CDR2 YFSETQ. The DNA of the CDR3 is TGCGCCAGCAGCTTGGGAGGAAACTCCTACGAGCAGTACTTC. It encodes CASSLGGNSYEQYF.

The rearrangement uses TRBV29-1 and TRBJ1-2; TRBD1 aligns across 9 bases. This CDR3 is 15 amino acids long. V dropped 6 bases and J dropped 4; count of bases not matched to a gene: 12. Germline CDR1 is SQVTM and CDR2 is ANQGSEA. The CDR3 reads CSVYLRDRDIYGYTF. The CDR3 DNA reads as TGCAGCGTGTATCTACGGGACAGGGATATCTATGGCTACACCTTC.

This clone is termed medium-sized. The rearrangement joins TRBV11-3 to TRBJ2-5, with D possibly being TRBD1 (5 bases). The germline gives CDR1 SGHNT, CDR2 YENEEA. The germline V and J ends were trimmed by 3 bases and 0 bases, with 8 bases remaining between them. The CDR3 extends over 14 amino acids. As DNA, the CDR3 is TGTGCCAGCAGCTTGGACATGTACCAAGAGACCCAGTACTTC. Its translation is CASSLDMYQETQYF.

In DNA form, the CDR3 reads TGCGCCAGCAGCTTGTTGGGACAGTCATGGGATGAGCAGTTCTTC. The encoded protein is CASSLLGQSWDEQFF. The genes are TRBV5-1 and TRBJ2-1, with 7 bases matching TRBD1. The CDR3 runs to 15 residues. From germline, CDR1 is SGHRS and CDR2 YFSETQ. The J segment lost 8 bases and the V segment lost 1 base, leaving 9 bases of the junction unmatched.

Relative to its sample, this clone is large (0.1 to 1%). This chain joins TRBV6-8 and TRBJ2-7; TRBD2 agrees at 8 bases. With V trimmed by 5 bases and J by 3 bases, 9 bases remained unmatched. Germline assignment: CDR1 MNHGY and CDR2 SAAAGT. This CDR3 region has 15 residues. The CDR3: CASSVLAGGFYEQYF. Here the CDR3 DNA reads TGTGCCAGCAGTGTTCTGGCGGGGGGATTCTACGAGCAGTACTTC.

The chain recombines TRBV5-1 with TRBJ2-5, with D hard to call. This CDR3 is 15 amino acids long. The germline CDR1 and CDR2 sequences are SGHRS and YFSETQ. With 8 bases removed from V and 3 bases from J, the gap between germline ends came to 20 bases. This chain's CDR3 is CASCSGFGLKETQYF. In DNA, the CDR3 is TGCGCCAGTTGCTCCGGTTTTGGCCTAAAAGAGACCCAGTACTTC. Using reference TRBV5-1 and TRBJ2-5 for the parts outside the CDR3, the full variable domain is KAGVTQTPRYLIKTRGQQVTLSCSPISGHRSVSWYQQTPGQGLQFLFEYFSETQRNKGNFPGRFSGRQFSNSRSEMNVSTLELGDSALYLCASCSGFGLKETQYFGPGTRLLVL.

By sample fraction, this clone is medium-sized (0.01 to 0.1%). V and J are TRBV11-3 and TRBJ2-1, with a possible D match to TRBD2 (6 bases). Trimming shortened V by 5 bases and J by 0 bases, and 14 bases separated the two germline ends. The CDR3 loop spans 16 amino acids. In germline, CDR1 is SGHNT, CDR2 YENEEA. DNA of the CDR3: TGTGCCAGCAGCCGCAGGGACTCCCGCTCCTACAATGAGCAGTTCTTC. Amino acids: CASSRRDSRSYNEQFF.

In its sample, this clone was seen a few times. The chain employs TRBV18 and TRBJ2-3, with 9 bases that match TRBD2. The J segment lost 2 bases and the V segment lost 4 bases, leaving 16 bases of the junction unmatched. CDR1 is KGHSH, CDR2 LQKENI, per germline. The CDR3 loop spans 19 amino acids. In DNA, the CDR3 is TGTGCCAGCTCACGAAGTCCACCTCGGGGACTAGCAGACACAGATACGCAGTATTTT. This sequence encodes CASSRSPPRGLADTDTQYF. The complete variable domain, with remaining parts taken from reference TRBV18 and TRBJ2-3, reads NAGVMQNPRHLVRRRGQEARLRCSPMKGHSHVYWYRQLPEEGLKFMVYLQKENIIDESGMPKERFSAEFPKEGPSILRIQQVVRGDSAAYFCASSRSPPRGLADTDTQYFGPGTRLTVL.

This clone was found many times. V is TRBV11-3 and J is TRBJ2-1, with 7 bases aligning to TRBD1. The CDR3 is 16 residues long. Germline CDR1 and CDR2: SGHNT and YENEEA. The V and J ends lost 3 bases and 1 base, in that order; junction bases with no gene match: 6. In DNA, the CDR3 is TGTGCCAGCAGCTTGGCCGAGGGGGCGTCCTACAATGAGCAGTTCTTC. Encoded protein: CASSLAEGASYNEQFF. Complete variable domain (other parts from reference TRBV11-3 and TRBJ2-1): EAGVVQSPRYKIIEKKQPVAFWCNPISGHNTLYWYLQNLGQGPELLIRYENEEAVDDSQLPKDRFSAERLKGVDSTLKIQPAELGDSAVYLCASSLAEGASYNEQFFGPGTRLTVL.

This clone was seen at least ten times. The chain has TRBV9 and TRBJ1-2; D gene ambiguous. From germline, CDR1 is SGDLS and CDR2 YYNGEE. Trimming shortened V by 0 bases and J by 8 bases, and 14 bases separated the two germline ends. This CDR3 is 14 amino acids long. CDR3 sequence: CASSVVPPGAGYTF. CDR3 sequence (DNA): TGTGCCAGCAGCGTAGTACCCCCAGGCGCAGGCTACACCTTC.

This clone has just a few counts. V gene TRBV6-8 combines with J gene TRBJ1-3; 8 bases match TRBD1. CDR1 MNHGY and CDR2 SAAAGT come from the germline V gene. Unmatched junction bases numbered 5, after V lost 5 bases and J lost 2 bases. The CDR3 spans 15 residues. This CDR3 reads CASSDQGAPGNTIYF. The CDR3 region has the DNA TGTGCCAGCAGTGATCAGGGGGCGCCTGGAAACACCATATATTTT.

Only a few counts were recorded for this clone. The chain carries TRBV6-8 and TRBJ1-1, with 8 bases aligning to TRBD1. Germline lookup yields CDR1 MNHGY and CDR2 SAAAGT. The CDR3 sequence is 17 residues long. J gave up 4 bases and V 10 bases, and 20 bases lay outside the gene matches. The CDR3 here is CAISALPGGGFGTEAFF. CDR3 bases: TGTGCCATCAGCGCCCTTCCAGGGGGCGGGTTCGGCACTGAAGCTTTCTTT.

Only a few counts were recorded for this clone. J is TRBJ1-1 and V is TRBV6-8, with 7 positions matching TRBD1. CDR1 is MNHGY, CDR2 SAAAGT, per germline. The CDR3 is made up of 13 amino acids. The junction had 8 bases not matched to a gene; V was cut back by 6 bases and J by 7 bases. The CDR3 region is CASRQRDSSEAFF. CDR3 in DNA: TGTGCCAGCAGGCAGAGGGACAGCAGTGAAGCTTTCTTT.

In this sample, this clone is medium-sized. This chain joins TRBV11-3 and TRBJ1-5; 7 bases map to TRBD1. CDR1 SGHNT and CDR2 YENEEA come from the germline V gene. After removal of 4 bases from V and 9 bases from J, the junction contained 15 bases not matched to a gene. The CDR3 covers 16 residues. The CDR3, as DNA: TGTGCCAGCAGCTCTGGACCGGGACAGTCCTTTGGGCCCCAGCATTTT. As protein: CASSSGPGQSFGPQHF.

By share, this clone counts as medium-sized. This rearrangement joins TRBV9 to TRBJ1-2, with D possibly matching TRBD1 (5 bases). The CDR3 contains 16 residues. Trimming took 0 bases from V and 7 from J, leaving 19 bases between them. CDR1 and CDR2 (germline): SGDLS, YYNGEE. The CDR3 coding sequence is TGTGCCAGCAGCGTAGGTGAGACAGTCGTCTTTCGTGGCTACACCTTC. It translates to CASSVGETVVFRGYTF.